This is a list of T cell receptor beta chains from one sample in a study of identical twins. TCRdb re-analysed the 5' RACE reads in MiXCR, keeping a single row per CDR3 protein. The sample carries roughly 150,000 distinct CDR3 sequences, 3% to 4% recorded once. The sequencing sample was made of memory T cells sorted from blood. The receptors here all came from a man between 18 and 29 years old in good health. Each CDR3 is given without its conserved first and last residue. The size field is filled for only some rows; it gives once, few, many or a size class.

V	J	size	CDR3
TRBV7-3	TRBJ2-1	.	ASSSYGTGANEQF
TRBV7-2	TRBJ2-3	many	ASSVVSGRNTQY
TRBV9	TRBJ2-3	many	ASSVAPGRTDTQY
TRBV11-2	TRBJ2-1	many	ASSLGLEQF
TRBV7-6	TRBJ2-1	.	ASSKEGISYNEQF
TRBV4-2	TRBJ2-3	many	ASSLSAGGPGDTQY
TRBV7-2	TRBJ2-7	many	ASSSGVGYEQY
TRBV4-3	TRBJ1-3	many	ASSLSVSGNTIY
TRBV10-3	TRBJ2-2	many	AISEAPLENTGELF
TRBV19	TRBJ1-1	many	ASSIGTGGEAF
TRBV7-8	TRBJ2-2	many	ASSPAVDRGRGGELF
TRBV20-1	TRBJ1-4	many	SARDGQEAPRSNEKLF
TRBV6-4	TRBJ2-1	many	ASSASFYNEQF
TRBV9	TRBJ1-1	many	ASSVEAGGQGFVEAF
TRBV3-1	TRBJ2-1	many	ASSLPSSYNEQF
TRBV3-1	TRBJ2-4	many	ASGEPRDIQY
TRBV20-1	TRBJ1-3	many	SAKPGTGVGNTIY
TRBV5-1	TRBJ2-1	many	ASSGAGGYNEQF